The next 31 T cell receptor beta chains were all read from a single sample in a study of cytomegalovirus exposure and HLA in healthy donors. In the PCR, 60 Vbeta and 13 Jbeta primers were used. Repertoires were generated with immunoSEQ multiplex PCR, while TCRdb's copy carries only in-frame clones and drops some. In the table there are a few hundred thousand clones, approximately 80% of which are singletons. Material: PBMCs. These receptors originate from a girl between 10 and 17 years old in good health and CMV-seronegative.

The chain employs TRBV4-3 and TRBJ1-2; perhaps TRBD1 as D (5 bases). The germline CDR1 and CDR2 sequences are LGHNA and YSLEER. Trimming took 7 bases from V and 4 from J, leaving 19 bases between them. The CDR3 is 15 residues long. The CDR3 is CASTPRAQGAYGYTF. The CDR3 nucleotides read TGCGCCAGCACCCCCAGGGCGCAGGGTGCCTATGGCTACACCTTC.

The rearrangement links TRBV7-9 to TRBJ1-2; TRBD1 matches 7 bases. Per the germline V gene, CDR1 is SEHNR and CDR2 is FQNEAQ (reference sequence). V lost 1 base to trimming and J lost 3 bases; unmatched junction nucleotides: 8. This CDR3 contains 16 residues. CDR3 sequence: CASSLEWVGGDYGYTF. The CDR3 nucleotides read TGTGCCAGCAGCTTAGAATGGGTAGGGGGCGACTATGGCTACACCTTC.

The chain carries TRBV6-1 and TRBJ2-5, with D unclear. CDR1 and CDR2 from the germline V gene are MNHNS and SASEGT. V was trimmed by 5 bases and J by 5 bases, leaving 12 bases between them. The CDR3 consists of 13 residues. CDR3 amino acids: CASSNSPRETQYF. The CDR3 DNA reads as TGTGCCAGCAGTAATAGCCCTAGGGAGACCCAGTACTTC.

The V gene is TRBV27, the J gene TRBJ2-7; possibly TRBD2 for D (6 bases). The CDR3 extends over 19 amino acids. Germline V gives CDR1 MNHEY, CDR2 SMNVEV (reference sequence). V shed 7 bases and J shed 0 bases, with 28 bases lying between them. The CDR3 is CASTFGAETRRRSSYEQYF. Here the CDR3 DNA reads TGTGCCAGCACTTTTGGGGCCGAGACTAGGAGAAGAAGCTCCTACGAGCAGTACTTC.

The gene calls are TRBV5-6 and TRBJ2-1, with D tentatively TRBD2 (7 bases). V lost 1 base and J lost 0, with 20 bases in between. CDR1 is SGHDT, CDR2 YYEEEE, per germline. There are 19 residues in the CDR3. The CDR3 loop is CASSLFGGPRPSSYNEQFF. In nucleotides, the CDR3 is TGTGCCAGCAGCTTGTTCGGGGGGCCACGGCCGAGCTCCTACAATGAGCAGTTCTTC.

The J gene is TRBJ2-3, the V gene TRBV7-8; 12 nucleotides align to TRBD2. The CDR3 spans 15 residues. Germline trimming cut 6 bases from V and 3 bases from J; bases unmatched to any gene: 4. The germline V gene has CDR1 SGHVS and CDR2 FQNEAQ. The CDR3 region is CASSPTSGGTDTQYF. The CDR3 region has the DNA TGTGCCAGCAGTCCGACTAGCGGGGGAACAGATACGCAGTATTTT.

This chain links TRBV5-4 with TRBJ1-1, with TRBD1 matching 7 bases. Germline loops: CDR1 SGHNT, CDR2 YYREEE (reference sequence). The CDR3 covers 14 residues. V gave up 1 base and J gave up 2 bases; unmatched junction bases: 2. The CDR3 sequence is CASSLNRGNTEAFF. For the CDR3, the DNA is TGTGCCAGCAGCTTGAACAGGGGCAACACTGAAGCTTTCTTT.

The chain couples TRBV5-1 to TRBJ2-5; TRBD2 is a possible D gene (5 bases). This CDR3 has 13 residues. V was shortened by 0 bases and J by 3 bases, with 6 bases between the two germline ends. Germline V CDR1 and CDR2: SGHRS, YFSETQ. The CDR3 DNA follows: TGCGCCAGCAGCTTGGGGCGGGAAGAGACCCAGTACTTC. This sequence encodes CASSLGREETQYF.

The rearrangement links TRBV19 to TRBJ1-5, with D tentatively TRBD1 (6 bases). The length of the CDR3 is 18 residues. V gave up 1 base and J gave up 6 bases, with 22 bases separating them. The V gene's germline CDR1 is LNHDA and CDR2 SQIVND (reference sequence). The CDR3 protein is CASSIVRGAADRTQPQHF. CDR3 nucleotides: TGTGCCAGTAGTATAGTTCGGGGGGCTGCAGATCGCACTCAGCCCCAGCATTTT.

The chain joins TRBV7-2 to TRBJ2-2; 9 nucleotides line up with TRBD1. The length of the CDR3 is 17 residues. Germline V gene sequence: CDR1 SGHTA, CDR2 FQGNSA. Trimming at V came to 5 bases and at J to 2 bases, leaving 9 bases not matched to a gene. CDR3 amino acids: CASSRPGTGINTGELFF. The CDR3 DNA follows: TGTGCCAGCAGCCGGCCCGGGACAGGGATCAACACCGGGGAGCTGTTTTTT.

This clone was counted ten times or more. The chain links TRBV4-3 to TRBJ2-7, with D unclear. The CDR3 extends over 15 amino acids. CDR1 and CDR2 from the germline V gene are LGHNA and YSLEER. V was shortened by 0 bases and J by 2 bases, with 11 bases between the two germline ends. The DNA for the CDR3 is TGCGCCAGCAGCCAAGATCGCCGAAGCACCTACGAGCAGTACTTC. Its translation: CASSQDRRSTYEQYF.

The rearrangement joins TRBV14 to TRBJ1-6; 8 bases line up with TRBD1. CDR3 length: 16 residues. With 2 bases clipped from V and 8 bases from J, the junction kept 8 bases outside the gene matches. From germline, CDR1 is SGHDN and CDR2 FVKESK. CDR3 in amino acids: CASSQRTGQGYSPLHF. CDR3 nucleotide sequence: TGTGCCAGCAGCCAAAGAACCGGACAGGGTTATTCACCCCTCCACTTT.

The chain couples TRBV18 to TRBJ1-1; D is uncertain. Trimming removed 3 bases at V and 7 bases at J, with 18 bases between. This CDR3 contains 15 residues. Germline V gene sequence: CDR1 KGHSH, CDR2 LQKENI. CDR3 sequence: CASSPTGIVRGEAFF. As DNA, the CDR3 is TGTGCCAGCTCACCGACTGGAATTGTACGGGGTGAAGCTTTCTTT.

As for this clone: At one of its ends the junction is not consistent with the germline gene, which may arise from a read error. The V call is TRBV7-9, the J call TRBJ1-4, with D tentatively TRBD1 (6 bases). Per the germline V gene, CDR1 is SEHNR and CDR2 is FQNEAQ (reference sequence). The CDR3 is 12 residues long. The CDR3 is CSSSETGGGVFF. CDR3 nucleotides: TGTTCCAGCAGCGAAACAGGAGGGGGGGTGTTTTTT.

This chain connects TRBV6-1 to TRBJ2-7; maybe TRBD2 (6 bases). V lost 1 base and J lost 9, with 10 bases in between. CDR3 length: 12 residues. Germline V lookup: CDR1 MNHNS, CDR2 SASEGT. CDR3 bases: TGTGCCAGCAGTGAAGTCCCCGGGAGGCAGTACTTC. Translated, it gives CASSEVPGRQYF.

The CDR3 spells CASSQEQAIYGYTF. For the CDR3, the DNA is TGTGCCAGCAGCCAAGAGCAAGCGATCTATGGCTACACCTTC. The rearrangement joins TRBV4-2 to TRBJ1-2; no clear D gene. The V end was cut by 0 bases, the J end by 4 bases, with 9 bases between. The V gene's germline CDR1 is LGHNA and CDR2 YNFKEQ. This CDR3 is 14 amino acids long.

The V call is TRBV19, the J call TRBJ1-5; D unresolved. The CDR3 is made up of 14 amino acids. CDR1 is LNHDA and CDR2 is SQIVND in the germline V gene (reference sequence). The V and J ends lost 8 bases and 0 bases respectively, with 11 bases between them. The DNA of the CDR3 is TGTGCCAGTGCGGGGTTTCGTAGCAATCAGCCCCAGCATTTT. Translated, it gives CASAGFRSNQPQHF.

This clone has a handful of counts. This chain joins TRBV13 and TRBJ2-2; D uncertain. This CDR3 has 15 amino acids. V shed 1 base and J shed 0 bases, with 6 bases lying between them. The germline CDR1 and CDR2 sequences are PRHDT and FYEKMQ (reference sequence). CDR3 nucleotides: TGTGCCAGCAGCTTAGAACGAGCGAACACCGGGGAGCTGTTTTTT. Translating it yields CASSLERANTGELFF.

CDR3 loop: CASSLTSVGEETQYF. The CDR3 bases are TGCGCCAGCAGCTTGACTAGCGTTGGGGAAGAGACCCAGTACTTC. The rearrangement uses TRBV5-1 and TRBJ2-5, with 7 nucleotides matching TRBD2. The ends lost 1 base at V and 3 bases at J; junction bases unmatched: 6. Germline CDR1 and CDR2: SGHRS and YFSETQ. The length of the CDR3 is 15 residues.

The chain has TRBV6-6 and TRBJ2-7, with 8 bases matching TRBD2. Trimming cost V 6 bases and J 7 bases; bases outside gene matches: 11. The germline V gene has CDR1 MNHNY and CDR2 SVGAGI (reference sequence). The CDR3 is made up of 14 amino acids. The CDR3: CASSPGTRLEEQYF. The CDR3 DNA reads TGTGCCAGCAGCCCCGGGACTAGGCTCGAGGAGCAGTACTTC.

This clone appeared once. The J gene is TRBJ2-2, the V gene TRBV14; 7 bases are a match to TRBD1. The germline CDR1 and CDR2 sequences are SGHDN and FVKESK. The CDR3 has 16 residues. Trimming cost V 4 bases and J 5 bases; bases outside gene matches: 10. DNA for the CDR3: TGTGCCAGCAGCCGTGTGAACAGGGGCAGGACCGGGGAGCTGTTTTTT. It encodes CASSRVNRGRTGELFF.

V gene TRBV21-1 combines with J gene TRBJ2-7; the tabulated D call, TRBD1, remains unverified against the DNA. TRBV21-1 is a pseudogene locus. The CDR3 has 12 amino acids. In DNA form, the CDR3 reads TGTGCCAGCTTGACAGGCTCAGGCGAGCAGTACTTC. Its protein is CASLTGSGEQYF.

V is TRBV6-5 and J is TRBJ2-7; 10 nucleotides line up with TRBD2. The CDR3 is 15 amino acids. The junction had 6 bases not matched to a gene; V was cut back by 5 bases and J by 2 bases. Looked up from germline, CDR1 is MNHEY and CDR2 is SVGAGI. This CDR3 is CASSPSGRITYEQYF. In DNA form, the CDR3 reads TGTGCCAGCAGTCCTAGCGGGAGAATAACCTACGAGCAGTACTTC.

The genes are TRBV14 and TRBJ2-1; D might be TRBD2 (6 bases). In germline, CDR1 is SGHDN, CDR2 FVKESK. The CDR3 runs to 17 residues. V lost 1 base and J lost 6, with 19 bases in between. In DNA form, the CDR3 reads TGTGCCAGCAGCCAAGCGTTCGCGGGACTGTTGCCCAATGAGCAGTTCTTC. Translated: CASSQAFAGLLPNEQFF. Complete variable domain (other parts from reference TRBV14 and TRBJ2-1): EAGVTQFPSHSVIEKGQTVTLRCDPISGHDNLYWYRRVMGKEIKFLLHFVKESKQDESGMPNNRFLAERTGGTYSTLKVQPAELEDSGVYFCASSQAFAGLLPNEQFFGPGTRLTVL.

This clone was seen only once. The chain uses TRBV4-3 and TRBJ2-5; 8 positions match TRBD1. The end of the DNA is better explained by TRBJ2-7, so the J call may be wrong. CDR1 and CDR2 (germline): LGHNA, YSLEER. The CDR3 consists of 16 residues. The CDR3 here is CASSQVRDRSTGEQYF. DNA for the CDR3: TGCGCCAGCAGCCAAGTTAGGGACAGGTCTACCGGCGAGCAGTACTTC.

The CDR3 reads CASSLKGQGGSGANVLTF. CDR3 in DNA: TGTGCCAGCAGCCTCAAGGGACAGGGAGGCTCTGGGGCCAACGTCCTGACTTTC. V usage is TRBV27 and J usage is TRBJ2-6; 9 positions agree with TRBD1. The trim removed 6 bases at V and 0 bases at J, leaving 9 bases unmatched. CDR3 length: 18 amino acids. Germline assignment: CDR1 MNHEY and CDR2 SMNVEV (reference sequence).

The chain has TRBV21-1 and TRBJ2-5; the table calls TRBD2, which could not be checked here. TRBV21-1 is a listed pseudogene. The CDR3 runs 16 residues. The DNA for the CDR3 is TGTGCCAGCAGCAAATATGTGGCGGGCTACCAAGAGACCCAGTACTTC. It codes for CASSKYVAGYQETQYF.

The J gene is TRBJ1-1, the V gene TRBV2; 11 bases match TRBD1. Germline V gene data show CDR1 as SNHLY and CDR2 as FYNNEI. The V segment lost 6 bases and the J segment 7 bases; nucleotides outside the gene matches: 13. The CDR3 sequence is 16 residues long. The CDR3 region has the DNA TGTGCCAGCAGACACGGACAGGGGGCGCTTAATAGTGAAGCTTTCTTT. Protein sequence: CASRHGQGALNSEAFF.

This chain connects TRBV5-5 to TRBJ2-5; D gene unclear. V lost 1 base and J lost 7, with 8 bases in between. The CDR3 consists of 12 residues. CDR1 is SGHKS and CDR2 is YYEKEE in the germline V gene (reference sequence). CDR3 DNA: TGTGCCAGCAGCTTGTCATCGGGGACCCAGTACTTC. Amino acids: CASSLSSGTQYF.

J is TRBJ1-6 and V is TRBV27; the match to TRBD1 covers 8 bases. This CDR3 comprises 19 residues. V lost 5 bases to trimming and J lost 0 bases; unmatched junction nucleotides: 12. The germline CDR1 and CDR2 sequences are MNHEY and SMNVEV (reference sequence). In DNA, the CDR3 is TGTGCCAGCAGTACACGACCTACAGGGGGGGGCTCCTATAATTCACCCCTCCACTTT. Translation: CASSTRPTGGGSYNSPLHF.

V usage is TRBV30 and J usage is TRBJ1-1; the D is unclear. The CDR3 extends over 11 amino acids. Germline V lookup: CDR1 GTSNPN, CDR2 SVGIG (reference sequence). The germline V and J ends were trimmed by 0 bases and 10 bases, with 9 bases remaining between them. For the CDR3, the DNA is TGTGCCTGGAGTGTAATCGGGTTAGCTTTCTTT. Its protein product is CAWSVIGLAFF.